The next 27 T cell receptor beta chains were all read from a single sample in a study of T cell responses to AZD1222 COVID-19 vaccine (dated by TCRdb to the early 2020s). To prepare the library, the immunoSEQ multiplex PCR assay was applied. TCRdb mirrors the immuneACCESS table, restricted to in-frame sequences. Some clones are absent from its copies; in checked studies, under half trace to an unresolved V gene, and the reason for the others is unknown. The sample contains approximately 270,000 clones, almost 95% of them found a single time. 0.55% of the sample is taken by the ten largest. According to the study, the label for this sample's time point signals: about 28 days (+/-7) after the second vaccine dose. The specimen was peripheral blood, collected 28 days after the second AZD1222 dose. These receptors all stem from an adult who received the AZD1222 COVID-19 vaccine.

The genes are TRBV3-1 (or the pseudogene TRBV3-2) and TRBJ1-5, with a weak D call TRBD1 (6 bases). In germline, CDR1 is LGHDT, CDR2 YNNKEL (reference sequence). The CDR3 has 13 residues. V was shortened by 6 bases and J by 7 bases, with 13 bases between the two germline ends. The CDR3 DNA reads TGTGCCAGCAGTAACAGGGCTGGACAGCCCCAGCATTTT. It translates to CASSNRAGQPQHF.

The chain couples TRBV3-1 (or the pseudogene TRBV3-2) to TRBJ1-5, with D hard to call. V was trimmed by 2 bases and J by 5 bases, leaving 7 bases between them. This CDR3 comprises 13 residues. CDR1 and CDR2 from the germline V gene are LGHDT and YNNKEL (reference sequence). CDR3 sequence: CASSQSRDQPQHF. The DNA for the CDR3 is TGTGCCAGCAGCCAAAGTAGGGATCAGCCCCAGCATTTT.

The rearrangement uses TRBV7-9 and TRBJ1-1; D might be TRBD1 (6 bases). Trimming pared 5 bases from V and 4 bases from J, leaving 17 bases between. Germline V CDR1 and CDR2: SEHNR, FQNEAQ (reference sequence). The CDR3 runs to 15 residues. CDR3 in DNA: TGTGCCAGCAGCCCAACACGAGGGGGGGTCACTGAAGCTTTCTTT. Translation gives CASSPTRGGVTEAFF.

DNA of the CDR3: TGTGCCAGCTCACCACAGACCCACGGGACAGGGGCCAATGAGCAGTTCTTC. It is translated as CASSPQTHGTGANEQFF. This sequence joins TRBV18 and TRBJ2-1; 10 bases fit TRBD1. CDR1 is KGHSH, CDR2 LQKENI, per germline. J lost 6 bases, V lost 1 base, and 9 bases had no gene match. The CDR3 is made up of 17 amino acids.

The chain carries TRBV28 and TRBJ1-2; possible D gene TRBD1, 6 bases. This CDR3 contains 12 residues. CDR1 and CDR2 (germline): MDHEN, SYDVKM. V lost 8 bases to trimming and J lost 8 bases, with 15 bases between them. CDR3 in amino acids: CASLDSIWGYTF. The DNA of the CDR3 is TGTGCCAGCCTGGACAGCATATGGGGCTACACCTTC.

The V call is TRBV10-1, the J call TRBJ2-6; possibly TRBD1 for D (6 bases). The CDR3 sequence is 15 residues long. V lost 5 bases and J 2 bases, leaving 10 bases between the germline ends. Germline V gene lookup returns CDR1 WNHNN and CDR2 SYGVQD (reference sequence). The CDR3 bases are TGCGCCAGCAGTAGTGGGGGCCCTGGGGCCAACGTCCTGACTTTC. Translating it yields CASSSGGPGANVLTF.

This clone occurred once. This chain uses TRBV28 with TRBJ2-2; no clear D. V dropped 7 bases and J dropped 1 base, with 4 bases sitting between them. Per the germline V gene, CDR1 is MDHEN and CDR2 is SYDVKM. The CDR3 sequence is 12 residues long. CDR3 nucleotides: TGTGCCAGCAAGCGGAACACCGGGGAGCTGTTTTTT. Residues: CASKRNTGELFF.

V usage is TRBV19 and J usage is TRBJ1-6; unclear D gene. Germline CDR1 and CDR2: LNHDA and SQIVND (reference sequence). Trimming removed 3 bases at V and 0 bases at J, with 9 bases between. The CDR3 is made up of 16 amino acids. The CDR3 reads CASSMAMSSYNSPLHF. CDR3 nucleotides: TGTGCCAGTAGTATGGCGATGAGCTCCTATAATTCACCCCTCCACTTT.

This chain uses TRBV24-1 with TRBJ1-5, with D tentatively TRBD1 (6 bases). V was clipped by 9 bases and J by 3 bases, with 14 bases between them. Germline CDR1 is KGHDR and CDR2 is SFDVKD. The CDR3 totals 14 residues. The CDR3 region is CATGRPGDNQPQHF. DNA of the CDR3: TGTGCCACCGGTCGGCCAGGGGACAATCAGCCCCAGCATTTT.

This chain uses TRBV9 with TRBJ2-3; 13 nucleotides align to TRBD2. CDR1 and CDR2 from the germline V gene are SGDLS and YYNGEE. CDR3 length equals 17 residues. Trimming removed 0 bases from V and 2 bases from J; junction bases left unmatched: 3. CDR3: CASSVGGLAGATDTQYF. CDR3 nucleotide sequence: TGTGCCAGCAGCGTAGGTGGACTAGCGGGGGCCACAGATACGCAGTATTTT.

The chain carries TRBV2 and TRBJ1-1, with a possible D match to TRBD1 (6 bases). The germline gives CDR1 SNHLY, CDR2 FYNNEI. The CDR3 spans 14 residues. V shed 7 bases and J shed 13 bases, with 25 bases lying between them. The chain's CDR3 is CASTPGPGDSWGFF. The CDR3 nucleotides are TGTGCCAGCACTCCGGGCCCAGGGGATTCCTGGGGTTTCTTT.

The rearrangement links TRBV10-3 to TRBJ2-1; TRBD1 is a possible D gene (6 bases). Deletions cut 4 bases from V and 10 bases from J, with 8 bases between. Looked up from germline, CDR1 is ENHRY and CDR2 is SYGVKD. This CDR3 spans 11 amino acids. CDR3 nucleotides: TGTGCCATCAGTGTCAGGGGAGAGCAGTTCTTC. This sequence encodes CAISVRGEQFF.

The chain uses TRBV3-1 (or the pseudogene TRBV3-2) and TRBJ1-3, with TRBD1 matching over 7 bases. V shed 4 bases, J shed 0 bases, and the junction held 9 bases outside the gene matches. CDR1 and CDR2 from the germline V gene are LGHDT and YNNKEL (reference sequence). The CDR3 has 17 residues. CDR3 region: CASSPLRTGRSGNTIYF. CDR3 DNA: TGTGCCAGCAGCCCACTTAGGACAGGTCGCTCTGGAAACACCATATATTTT.

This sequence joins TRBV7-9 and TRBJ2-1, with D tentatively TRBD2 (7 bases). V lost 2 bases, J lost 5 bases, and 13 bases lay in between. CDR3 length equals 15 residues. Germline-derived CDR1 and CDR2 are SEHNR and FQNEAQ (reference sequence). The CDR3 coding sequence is TGTGCCAGCAGCTTACGGGGGGCCCGTGACAATGAGCAGTTCTTC. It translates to CASSLRGARDNEQFF. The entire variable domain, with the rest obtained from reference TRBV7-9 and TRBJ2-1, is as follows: DTGVSQNPRHKITKRGQNVTFRCDPISEHNRLYWYRQTLGQGPEFLTYFQNEAQLEKSRLLSDRFSAERPKGSFSTLEIQRTEQGDSAMYLCASSLRGARDNEQFFGPGTRLTVL.

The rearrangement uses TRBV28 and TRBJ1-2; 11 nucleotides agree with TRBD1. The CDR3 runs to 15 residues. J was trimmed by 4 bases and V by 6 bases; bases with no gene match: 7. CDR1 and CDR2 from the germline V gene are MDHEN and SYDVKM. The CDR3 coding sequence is TGTGCCAGCAGGAAGGACAGGGGGCTCGGCTATGGCTACACCTTC. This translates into CASRKDRGLGYGYTF.

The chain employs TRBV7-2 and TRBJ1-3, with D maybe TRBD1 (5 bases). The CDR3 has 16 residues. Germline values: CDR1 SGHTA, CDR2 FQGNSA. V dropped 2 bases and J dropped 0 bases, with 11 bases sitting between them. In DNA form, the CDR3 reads TGTGCCAGCAGCTTATCGTCGGGGCTCTCTGGAAACACCATATATTTT. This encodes CASSLSSGLSGNTIYF.

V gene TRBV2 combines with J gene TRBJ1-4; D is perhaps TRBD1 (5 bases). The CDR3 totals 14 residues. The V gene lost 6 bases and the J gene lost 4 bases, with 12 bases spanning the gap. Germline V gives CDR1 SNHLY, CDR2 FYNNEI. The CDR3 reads CASSPQGFNEKLFF. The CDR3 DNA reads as TGTGCCAGCAGCCCGCAGGGATTTAATGAAAAACTGTTTTTT.

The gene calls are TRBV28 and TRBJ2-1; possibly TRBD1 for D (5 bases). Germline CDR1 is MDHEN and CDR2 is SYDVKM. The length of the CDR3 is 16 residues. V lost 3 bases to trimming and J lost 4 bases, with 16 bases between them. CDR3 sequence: CASSLAGQNLYNEQFF. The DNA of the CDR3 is TGTGCCAGCAGTTTGGCAGGGCAGAACCTTTACAATGAGCAGTTCTTC.

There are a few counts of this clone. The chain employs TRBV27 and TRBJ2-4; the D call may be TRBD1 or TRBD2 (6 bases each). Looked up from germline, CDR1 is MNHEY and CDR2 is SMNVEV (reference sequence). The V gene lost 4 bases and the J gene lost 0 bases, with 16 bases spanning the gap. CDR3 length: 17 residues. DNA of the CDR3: TGTGCCAGCAGTTCCAAGGGGGGTGACCAAGCCAAAAACATTCAGTACTTC. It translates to CASSSKGGDQAKNIQYF.

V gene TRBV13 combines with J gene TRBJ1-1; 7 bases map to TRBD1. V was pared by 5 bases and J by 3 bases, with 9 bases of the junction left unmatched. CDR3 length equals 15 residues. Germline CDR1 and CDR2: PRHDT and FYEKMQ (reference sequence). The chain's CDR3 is CASSPPGTAYTEAFF. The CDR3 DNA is TGTGCCAGCAGCCCACCCGGGACAGCCTACACTGAAGCTTTCTTT.

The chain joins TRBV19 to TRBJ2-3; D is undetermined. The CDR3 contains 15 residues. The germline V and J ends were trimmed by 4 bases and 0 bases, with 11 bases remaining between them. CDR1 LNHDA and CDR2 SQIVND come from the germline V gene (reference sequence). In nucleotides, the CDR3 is TGTGCCAGTAGTAGTTGGCAACTCAGCACAGATACGCAGTATTTT. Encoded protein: CASSSWQLSTDTQYF.

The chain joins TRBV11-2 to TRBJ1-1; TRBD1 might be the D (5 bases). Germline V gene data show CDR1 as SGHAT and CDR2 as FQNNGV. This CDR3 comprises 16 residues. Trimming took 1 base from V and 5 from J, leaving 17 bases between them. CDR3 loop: CASSLGQGHRRTEAFF. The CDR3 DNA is TGTGCCAGCAGCTTAGGGCAGGGTCATAGGAGAACTGAAGCTTTCTTT.

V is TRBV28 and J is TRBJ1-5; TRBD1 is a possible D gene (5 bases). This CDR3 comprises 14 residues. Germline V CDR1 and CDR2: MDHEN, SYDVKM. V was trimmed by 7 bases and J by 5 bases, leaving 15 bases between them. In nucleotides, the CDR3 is TGTGCCAGCATTCCTGGCGGGACCCATCAGCCCCAGCATTTT. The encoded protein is CASIPGGTHQPQHF.

The CDR3 region has the DNA TGTGCCAGTAGTACAGGACAGAACTATGGCTACACCTTC. Its protein product is CASSTGQNYGYTF. V and J are TRBV19 and TRBJ1-2, with a weak D call TRBD1 (6 bases). Trimming took off 4 bases at V and 2 bases at J, with 8 bases between the two ends. The CDR3 contains 13 residues. The V gene's germline CDR1 is LNHDA and CDR2 SQIVND (reference sequence). Full variable domain (rest looked up from reference TRBV19 and TRBJ1-2): DGGITQSPKYLFRKEGQNVTLSCEQNLNHDAMYWYRQDPGQGLRLIYYSQIVNDFQKGDIAEGYSVSREKKESFPLTVTSAQKNPTAFYLCASSTGQNYGYTFGSGTRLTVV.

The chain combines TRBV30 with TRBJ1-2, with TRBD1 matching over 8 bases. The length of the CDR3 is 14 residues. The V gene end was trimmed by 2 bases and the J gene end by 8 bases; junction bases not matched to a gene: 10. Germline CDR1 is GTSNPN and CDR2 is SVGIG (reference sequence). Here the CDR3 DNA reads TGTGCCTGGAGTCCTCCGGGACAGGTTGGCGGCTACACCTTC. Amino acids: CAWSPPGQVGGYTF.

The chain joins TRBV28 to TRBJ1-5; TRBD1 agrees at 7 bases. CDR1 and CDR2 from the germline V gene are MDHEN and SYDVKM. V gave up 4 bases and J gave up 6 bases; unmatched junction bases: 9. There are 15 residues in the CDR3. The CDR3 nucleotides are TGTGCCAGCAGTTCCACAGGGGTAGGGGGTCAGCCCCAGCATTTT. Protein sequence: CASSSTGVGGQPQHF.

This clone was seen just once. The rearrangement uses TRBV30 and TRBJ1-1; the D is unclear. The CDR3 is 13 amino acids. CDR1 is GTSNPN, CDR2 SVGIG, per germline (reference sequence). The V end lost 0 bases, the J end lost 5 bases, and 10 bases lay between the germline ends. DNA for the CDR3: TGTGCCTGGAGTGTAAATGTGGGGACTGAAGCTTTCTTT. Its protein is CAWSVNVGTEAFF. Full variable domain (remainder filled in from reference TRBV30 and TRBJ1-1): SQTIHQWPATLVQPVGSPLSLECTVEGTSNPNLYWYRQAAGRGLQLLFYSVGIGQISSEVPQNLSASRPQDRQFILSSKKLLLSDSGFYLCAWSVNVGTEAFFGQGTRLTVV.